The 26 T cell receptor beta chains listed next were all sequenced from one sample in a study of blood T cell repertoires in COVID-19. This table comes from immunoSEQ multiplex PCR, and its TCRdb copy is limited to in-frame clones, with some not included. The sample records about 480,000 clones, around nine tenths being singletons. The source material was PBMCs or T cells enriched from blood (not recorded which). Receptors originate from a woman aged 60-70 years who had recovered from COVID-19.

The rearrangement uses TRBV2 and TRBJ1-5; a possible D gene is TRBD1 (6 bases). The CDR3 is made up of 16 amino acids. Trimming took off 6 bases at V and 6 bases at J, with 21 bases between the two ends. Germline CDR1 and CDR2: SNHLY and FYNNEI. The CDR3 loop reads CASRERRSQGSQPQHF. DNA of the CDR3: TGTGCCAGCAGAGAGCGAAGGAGCCAGGGGTCTCAGCCCCAGCATTTT.

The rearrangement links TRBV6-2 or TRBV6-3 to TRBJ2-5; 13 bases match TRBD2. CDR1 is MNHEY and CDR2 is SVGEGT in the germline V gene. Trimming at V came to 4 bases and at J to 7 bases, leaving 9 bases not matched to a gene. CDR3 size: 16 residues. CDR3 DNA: TGTGCCAGCAGTTGGACTAGCGGGGGCCCGGGAGGGACCCAGTACTTC. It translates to CASSWTSGGPGGTQYF.

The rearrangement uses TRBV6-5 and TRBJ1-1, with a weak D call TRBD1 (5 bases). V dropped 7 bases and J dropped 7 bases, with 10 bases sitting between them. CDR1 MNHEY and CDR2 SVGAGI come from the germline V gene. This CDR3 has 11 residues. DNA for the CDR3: TGTGCCAGCACCAACGGGGGTGAAGCTTTCTTT. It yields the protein CASTNGGEAFF.

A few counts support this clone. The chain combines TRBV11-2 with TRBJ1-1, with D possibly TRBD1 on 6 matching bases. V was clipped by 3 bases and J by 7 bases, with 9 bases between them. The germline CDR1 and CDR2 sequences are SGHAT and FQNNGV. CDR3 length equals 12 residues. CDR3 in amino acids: CASSFRDIEAFF. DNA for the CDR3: TGTGCCAGCAGCTTCCGGGACATTGAAGCTTTCTTT.

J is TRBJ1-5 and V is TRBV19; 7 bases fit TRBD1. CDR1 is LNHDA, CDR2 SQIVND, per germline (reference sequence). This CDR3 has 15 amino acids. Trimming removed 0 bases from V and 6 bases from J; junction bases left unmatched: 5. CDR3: CASSIEQGRTQPQHF. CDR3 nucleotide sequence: TGTGCCAGTAGTATAGAACAGGGGAGGACTCAGCCCCAGCATTTT. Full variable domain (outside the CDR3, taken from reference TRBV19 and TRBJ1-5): DGGITQSPKYLFRKEGQNVTLSCEQNLNHDAMYWYRQDPGQGLRLIYYSQIVNDFQKGDIAEGYSVSREKKESFPLTVTSAQKNPTAFYLCASSIEQGRTQPQHFGDGTRLSIL.

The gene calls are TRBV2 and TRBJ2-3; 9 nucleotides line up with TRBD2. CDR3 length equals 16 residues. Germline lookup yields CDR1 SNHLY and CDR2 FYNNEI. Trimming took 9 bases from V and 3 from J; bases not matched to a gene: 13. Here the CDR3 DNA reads TGTGCCAGTGGGGCTCGCGGGGGGGAGGTGACAGATACGCAGTATTTT. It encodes CASGARGGEVTDTQYF.

CDR3 loop: CASSAGASNQPQHF. Written as DNA, the CDR3 is TGTGCCAGCAGCGCCGGAGCAAGCAATCAGCCCCAGCATTTT. The chain combines TRBV3-1 (or the pseudogene TRBV3-2) with TRBJ1-5; D call uncertain. Germline CDR1 is LGHDT and CDR2 is YNNKEL (reference sequence). V shed 5 bases and J shed 1 base, with 9 bases lying between them. There are 14 residues in the CDR3.

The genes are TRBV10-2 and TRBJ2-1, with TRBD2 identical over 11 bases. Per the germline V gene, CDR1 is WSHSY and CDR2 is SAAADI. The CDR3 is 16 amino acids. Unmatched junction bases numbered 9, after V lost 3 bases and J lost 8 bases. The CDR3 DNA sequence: TGCGCCAGCAGTGAATGGGCTAGCGGGGGGAGATATGAGCAGTTCTTC. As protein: CASSEWASGGRYEQFF.

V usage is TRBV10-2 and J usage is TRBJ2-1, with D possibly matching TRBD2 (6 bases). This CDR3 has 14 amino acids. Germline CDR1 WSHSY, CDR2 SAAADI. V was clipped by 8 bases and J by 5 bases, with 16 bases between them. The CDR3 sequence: CASGKRGIHNEQFF. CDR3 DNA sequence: TGCGCCAGCGGGAAACGGGGGATTCACAATGAGCAGTTCTTC.

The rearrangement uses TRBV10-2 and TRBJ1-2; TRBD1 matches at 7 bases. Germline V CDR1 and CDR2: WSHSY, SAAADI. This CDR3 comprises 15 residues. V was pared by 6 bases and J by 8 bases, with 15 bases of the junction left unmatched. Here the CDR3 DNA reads TGCGCCAGCAGCGTACCAGACAGGGCGCTGAGGGGCTACACCTTC. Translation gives CASSVPDRALRGYTF.

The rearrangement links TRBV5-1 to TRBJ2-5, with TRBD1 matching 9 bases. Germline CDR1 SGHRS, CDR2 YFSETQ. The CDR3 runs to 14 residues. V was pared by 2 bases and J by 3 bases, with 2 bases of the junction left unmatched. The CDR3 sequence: CASSFGQGKETQYF. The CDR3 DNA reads TGCGCCAGCAGCTTCGGACAGGGGAAAGAGACCCAGTACTTC.

CDR3 nucleotides: TGTGCCACCAGCAGACTAGCGGGGGATACAGATACGCAGTATTTT. Its protein is CATSRLAGDTDTQYF. V and J are TRBV15 and TRBJ2-3; TRBD2 matches 10 bases. V lost 2 bases, J lost 3 bases, and 2 bases stayed unmatched. There are 15 residues in the CDR3. Germline V gives CDR1 LNHNV, CDR2 YYDKDF (reference sequence). The full variable domain, rest sourced from reference TRBV15 and TRBJ2-3, is DAMVIQNPRYQVTQFGKPVTLSCSQTLNHNVMYWYQQKSSQAPKLLFHYYDKDFNNEADTPDNFQSRRPNTSFCFLDIRSPGLGDTAMYLCATSRLAGDTDTQYFGPGTRLTVL.

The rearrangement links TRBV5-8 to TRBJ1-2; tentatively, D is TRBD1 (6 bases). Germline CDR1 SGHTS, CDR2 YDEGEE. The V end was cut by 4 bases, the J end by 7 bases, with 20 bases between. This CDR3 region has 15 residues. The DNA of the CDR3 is TGTGCCAGCAGCGCCGGACAGCGGGGATTCGGTGGCTACACCTTC. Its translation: CASSAGQRGFGGYTF.

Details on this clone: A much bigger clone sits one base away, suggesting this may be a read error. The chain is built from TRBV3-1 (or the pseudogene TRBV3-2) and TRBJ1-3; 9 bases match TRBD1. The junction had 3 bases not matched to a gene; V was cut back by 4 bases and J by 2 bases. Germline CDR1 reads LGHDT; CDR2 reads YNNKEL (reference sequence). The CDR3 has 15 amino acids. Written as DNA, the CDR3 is TGTGCCAGCAGCCGAGGGACAGGGACTGGAAACACCATATATTTT. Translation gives CASSRGTGTGNTIYF.

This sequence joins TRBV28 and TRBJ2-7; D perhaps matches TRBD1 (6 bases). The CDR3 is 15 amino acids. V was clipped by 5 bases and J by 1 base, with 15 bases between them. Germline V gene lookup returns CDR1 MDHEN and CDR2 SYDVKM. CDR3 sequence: CASSLQGKKSYEQYF. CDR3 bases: TGTGCCAGCAGTCTACAGGGCAAGAAATCCTACGAGCAGTACTTC.

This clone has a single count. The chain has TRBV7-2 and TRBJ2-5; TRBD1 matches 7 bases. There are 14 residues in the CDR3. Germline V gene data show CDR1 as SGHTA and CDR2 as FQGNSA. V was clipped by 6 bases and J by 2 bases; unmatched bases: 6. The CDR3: CASSPQTGQETQYF. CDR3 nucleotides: TGTGCCAGCAGTCCCCAGACAGGGCAAGAGACCCAGTACTTC.

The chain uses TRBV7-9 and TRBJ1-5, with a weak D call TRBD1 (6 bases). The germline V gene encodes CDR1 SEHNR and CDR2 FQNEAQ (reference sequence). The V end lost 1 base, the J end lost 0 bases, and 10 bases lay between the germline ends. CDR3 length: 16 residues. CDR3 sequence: CASSLEGQFSNQPQHF. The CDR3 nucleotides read TGTGCCAGCAGCTTAGAAGGACAGTTTAGCAATCAGCCCCAGCATTTT.

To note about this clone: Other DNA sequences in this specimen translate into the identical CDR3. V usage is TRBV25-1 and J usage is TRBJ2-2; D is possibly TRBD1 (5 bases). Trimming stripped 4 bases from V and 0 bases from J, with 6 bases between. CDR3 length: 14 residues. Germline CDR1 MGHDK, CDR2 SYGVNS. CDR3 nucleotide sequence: TGTGCCAGCAGTGGGACAACGAACACCGGGGAGCTGTTTTTT. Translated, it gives CASSGTTNTGELFF.

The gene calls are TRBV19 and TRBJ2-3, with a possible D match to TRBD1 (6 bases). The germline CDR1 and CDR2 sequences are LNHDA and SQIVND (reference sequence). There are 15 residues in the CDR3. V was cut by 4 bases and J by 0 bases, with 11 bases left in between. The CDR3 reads CASSRQDTSTDTQYF. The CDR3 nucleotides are TGTGCCAGTAGTAGACAGGACACAAGCACAGATACGCAGTATTTT.

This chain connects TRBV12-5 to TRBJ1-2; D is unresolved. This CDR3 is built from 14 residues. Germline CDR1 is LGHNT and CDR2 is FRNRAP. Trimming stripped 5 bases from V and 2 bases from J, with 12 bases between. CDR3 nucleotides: TGTGCTAGTGGTCCGCTCGAGATGAACTATGGCTACACCTTC. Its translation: CASGPLEMNYGYTF.

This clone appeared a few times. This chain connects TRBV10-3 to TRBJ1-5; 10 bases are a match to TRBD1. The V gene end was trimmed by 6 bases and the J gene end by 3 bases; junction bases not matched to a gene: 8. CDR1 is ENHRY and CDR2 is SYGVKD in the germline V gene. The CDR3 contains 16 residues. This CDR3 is CAISRGGQGDNQPQHF. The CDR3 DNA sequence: TGTGCCATCAGCAGGGGAGGACAGGGGGACAATCAGCCCCAGCATTTT.

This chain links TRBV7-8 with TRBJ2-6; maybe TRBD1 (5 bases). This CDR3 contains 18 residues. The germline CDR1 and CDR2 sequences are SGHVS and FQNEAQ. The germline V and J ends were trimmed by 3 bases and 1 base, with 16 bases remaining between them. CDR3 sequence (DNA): TGTGCCAGCAGCTTGAGCAGGGATGGTTTTTCTGGGGCCAACGTCCTGACTTTC. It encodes CASSLSRDGFSGANVLTF. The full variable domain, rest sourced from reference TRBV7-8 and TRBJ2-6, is GAGVSQSPRYKVAKRGQDVALRCDPISGHVSLFWYQQALGQGPEFLTYFQNEAQLDKSGLPSDRFFAERPEGSVSTLKIQRTQQEDSAVYLCASSLSRDGFSGANVLTFGAGSRLTVL.

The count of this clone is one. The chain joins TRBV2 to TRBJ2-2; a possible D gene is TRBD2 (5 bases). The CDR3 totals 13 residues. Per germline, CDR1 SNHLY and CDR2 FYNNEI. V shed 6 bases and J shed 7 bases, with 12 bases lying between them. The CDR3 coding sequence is TGTGCCAGCAGCGTGGACTCCCGCGGGGAGCTGTTTTTT. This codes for CASSVDSRGELFF.

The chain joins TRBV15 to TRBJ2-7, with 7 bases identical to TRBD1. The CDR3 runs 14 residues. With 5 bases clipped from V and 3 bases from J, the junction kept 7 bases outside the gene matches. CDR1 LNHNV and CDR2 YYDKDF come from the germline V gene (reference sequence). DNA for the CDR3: TGTGCCACCAGCTCCCGGACAGGTATCTACGAGCAGTACGTC. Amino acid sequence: CATSSRTGIYEQYV.

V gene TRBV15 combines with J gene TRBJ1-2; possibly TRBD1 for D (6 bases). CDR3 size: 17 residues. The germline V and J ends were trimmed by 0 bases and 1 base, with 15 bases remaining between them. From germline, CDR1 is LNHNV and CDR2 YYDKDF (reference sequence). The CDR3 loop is CATSRDLAGTHNYGYTF. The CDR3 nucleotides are TGTGCCACCAGCAGAGACCTCGCCGGGACACATAACTATGGCTACACCTTC. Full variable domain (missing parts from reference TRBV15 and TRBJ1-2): DAMVIQNPRYQVTQFGKPVTLSCSQTLNHNVMYWYQQKSSQAPKLLFHYYDKDFNNEADTPDNFQSRRPNTSFCFLDIRSPGLGDTAMYLCATSRDLAGTHNYGYTFGSGTRLTVV.

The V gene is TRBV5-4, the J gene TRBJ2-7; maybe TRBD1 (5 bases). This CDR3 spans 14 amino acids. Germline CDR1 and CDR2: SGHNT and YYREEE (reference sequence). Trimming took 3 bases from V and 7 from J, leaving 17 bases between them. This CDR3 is CASSSQAGFEEQYV. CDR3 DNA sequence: TGTGCCAGCAGCTCTCAAGCAGGGTTTGAAGAGCAGTACGTC.